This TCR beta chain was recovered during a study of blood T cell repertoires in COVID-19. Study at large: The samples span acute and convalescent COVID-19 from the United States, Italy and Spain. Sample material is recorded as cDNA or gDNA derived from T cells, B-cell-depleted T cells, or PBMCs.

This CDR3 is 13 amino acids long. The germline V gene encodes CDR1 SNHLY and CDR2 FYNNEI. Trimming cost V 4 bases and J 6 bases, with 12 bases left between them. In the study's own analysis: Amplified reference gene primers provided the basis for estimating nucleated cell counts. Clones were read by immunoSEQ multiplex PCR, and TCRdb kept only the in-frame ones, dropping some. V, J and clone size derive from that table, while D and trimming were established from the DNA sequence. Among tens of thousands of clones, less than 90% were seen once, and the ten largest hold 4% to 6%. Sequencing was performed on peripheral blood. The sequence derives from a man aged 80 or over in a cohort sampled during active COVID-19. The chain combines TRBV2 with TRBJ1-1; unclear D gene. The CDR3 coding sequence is TGTGCCAGCAGTGTAGAAGGGAGCCCTGAAGCTTTCTTT. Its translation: CASSVEGSPEAFF. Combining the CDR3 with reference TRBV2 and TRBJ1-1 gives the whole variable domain EPEVTQTPSHQVTQMGQEVILRCVPISNHLYFYWYRQILGQKVEFLVSFYNNEISEKSEIFDDQFSVERPDGSNFTLKIRSTKLEDSAMYFCASSVEGSPEAFFGQGTRLTVV.